The 4 T cell receptor beta chains listed next were all sequenced from one sample in a study of cytomegalovirus exposure and HLA in healthy donors. PCR was performed using 60 Vbeta and 13 Jbeta primers. Method: immunoSEQ multiplex PCR; TCRdb's copy keeps in-frame clones and lacks some. The sample lists roughly 150,000 clones; 75% were seen once. Sequencing was performed on PBMCs. These TCRs come from a man younger than 30 in good health and CMV-seropositive.

The chain employs TRBV6-5 and TRBJ2-7, with TRBD1 identical over 9 bases. V dropped 10 bases and J dropped 5; count of bases not matched to a gene: 12. Germline V gives CDR1 MNHEY, CDR2 SVGAGI. The CDR3 has 14 amino acids. The CDR3 loop reads CATTRDRVGDEQYF. CDR3 DNA sequence: TGTGCCACCACCAGGGACAGGGTTGGTGACGAGCAGTACTTC.

The chain uses TRBV5-4 and TRBJ1-6; D unresolved. V was pared by 4 bases and J by 6 bases, with 14 bases between. The CDR3 runs 15 residues. Germline V gene lookup returns CDR1 SGHNT and CDR2 YYREEE (reference sequence). CDR3 sequence: CASSHQQAPNSPLHF. CDR3 coding DNA: TGTGCCAGCAGCCACCAGCAGGCCCCTAATTCACCCCTCCACTTT.

V gene TRBV4-1 combines with J gene TRBJ1-4, with D possibly matching TRBD1 (6 bases). The germline V gene has CDR1 MGHRA and CDR2 YSYEKL. V lost 0 bases and J lost 0, with 8 bases in between. This CDR3 spans 16 amino acids. CDR3 in amino acids: CASSQEGHPTNEKLFF. Here the CDR3 DNA reads TGCGCCAGCAGCCAAGAGGGACATCCAACTAATGAAAAACTGTTTTTT.

The V gene is TRBV7-6, the J gene TRBJ2-1, with TRBD2 matching over 8 bases. Per germline, CDR1 SGHVS and CDR2 FNYEAQ. V trimming: 5 bases; J trimming: 7 bases; junction bases outside the gene matches: 7. This CDR3 has 14 residues. The CDR3 reads CASSPTGLANEQFF. The CDR3 DNA is TGTGCCAGCAGCCCCACCGGACTAGCAAATGAGCAGTTCTTC.